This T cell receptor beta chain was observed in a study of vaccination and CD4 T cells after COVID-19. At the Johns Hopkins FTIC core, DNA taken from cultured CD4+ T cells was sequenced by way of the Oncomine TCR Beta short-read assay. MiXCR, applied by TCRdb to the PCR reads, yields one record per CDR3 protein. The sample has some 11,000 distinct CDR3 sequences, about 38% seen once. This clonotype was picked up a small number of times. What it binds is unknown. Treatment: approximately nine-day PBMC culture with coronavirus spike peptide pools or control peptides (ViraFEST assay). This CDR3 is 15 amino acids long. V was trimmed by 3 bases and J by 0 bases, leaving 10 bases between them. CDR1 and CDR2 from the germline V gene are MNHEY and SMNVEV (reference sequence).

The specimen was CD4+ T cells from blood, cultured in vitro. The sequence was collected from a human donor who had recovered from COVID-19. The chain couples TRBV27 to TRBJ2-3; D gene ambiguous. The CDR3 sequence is CASSFRKPSTDTQYF. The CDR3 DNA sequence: TGTGCCAGCAGTTTCCGTAAGCCAAGCACAGATACGCAGTATTTT.